This TCR beta chain emerged from a study of blood T cell repertoires in COVID-19. CDR1 is SGHKS, CDR2 YYEKEE, per germline (reference sequence). V gave up 6 bases and J gave up 5 bases; unmatched junction bases: 7. CDR3 size: 14 residues. Sequenced by immunoSEQ multiplex PCR; TCRdb stores in-frame clones only, minus some. The repertoire has 60,000 to 75,000 clones, 75% to 85% of them found once; the top ten carry 10% to 15%. The chain recombines TRBV5-5 with TRBJ1-4; 7 positions agree with TRBD1. Specimen: peripheral blood. The source of this sequence is a human donor in a cohort sampled during active COVID-19. The CDR3 DNA sequence: TGTGCCAGCAACGACAGGGCCCTAAATGAAAAACTGTTTTTT. Amino acid sequence: CASNDRALNEKLFF. Full variable domain (outside the CDR3, taken from reference TRBV5-5 and TRBJ1-4): DAGVTQSPTHLIKTRGQQVTLRCSPISGHKSVSWYQQVLGQGPQFIFQYYEKEERGRGNFPDRFSARQFPNYSSELNVNALLLGDSALYLCASNDRALNEKLFFGSGTQLSVL.